One sample yielded the 5 T cell receptor beta chains listed below, sequenced in a study of shared clonotypes between healthy human individuals. Sequencing was performed with immunoSEQ multiplex PCR; in TCRdb, only in-frame clones are kept and a portion is missing. This sample has around 550,000 clones, with approximately 96% found just once. CD8 cells regarded as naive lacked CD45RO, were positively chosen for CCR7, and omitted terminally differentiated effector memory CD45RA+ cells. Sequencing was performed on naive CD8+ T cells sorted from blood. Receptors were obtained from a woman younger than 45 in good health.

This chain connects TRBV5-6 to TRBJ2-2; D may be TRBD2 (5 bases). The CDR3 length is 12 residues. V was clipped by 3 bases and J by 6 bases, with 6 bases between them. Germline V gives CDR1 SGHDT, CDR2 YYEEEE. This CDR3 is CASSWGAGELFF. In nucleotides, the CDR3 is TGTGCCAGCAGCTGGGGAGCCGGGGAGCTGTTTTTT.

J is TRBJ2-7 and V is TRBV6-1; D is perhaps TRBD2 (5 bases). The CDR3 has 13 amino acids. Germline CDR1 reads MNHNS; CDR2 reads SASEGT. The germline V and J ends were trimmed by 6 bases and 2 bases, with 11 bases remaining between them. The CDR3 here is CASREVLTYEQYF. The DNA for the CDR3 is TGTGCCAGCAGGGAGGTCCTAACCTACGAGCAGTACTTC.

The CDR3 protein is CASDQPGGAKNIQYF. DNA of the CDR3: TGTGCCAGTGACCAGCCGGGGGGAGCCAAAAACATTCAGTACTTC. The V and J genes are TRBV19 and TRBJ2-4, with 7 bases that match TRBD2. Germline CDR1 and CDR2: LNHDA and SQIVND (reference sequence). The CDR3 has 15 amino acids. V lost 8 bases and J lost 0; bases outside the gene matches: 7.

The gene calls are TRBV6-5 and TRBJ1-2, with TRBD1 matching 9 bases. This CDR3 contains 13 residues. The trim removed 7 bases at V and 6 bases at J, leaving 6 bases unmatched. Germline values: CDR1 MNHEY, CDR2 SVGAGI. CDR3 DNA: TGTGCCAGCACCCCGACAGGGGGTAATGGCTACACCTTC. It is translated as CASTPTGGNGYTF.

The rearrangement uses TRBV5-1 and TRBJ2-2; D is perhaps TRBD1 (5 bases). V was clipped by 0 bases and J by 4 bases, with 13 bases between them. CDR1 is SGHRS and CDR2 is YFSETQ in the germline V gene. The CDR3 has 16 residues. The CDR3 nucleotides are TGCGCCAGCAGCTTGGGGACATTCTTCGCCACCGGGGAGCTGTTTTTT. Residues: CASSLGTFFATGELFF.